Below are 3 T cell receptor beta chains sequenced from a single sample in a study of T-cell reconstitution after alpha-beta-depleted transplantation in children. A library of TCRbeta sequences, prepared with unique molecular identifiers, was generated. TCRdb re-called the PCR reads through MiXCR, storing one row per CDR3 protein. This sample has about 640,000 distinct CDR3 sequences; approximately 17% occur once, and the top ten carry approximately 1%. Material: PBMCs from the stem cell graft donor, obtained from the stem cell graft. These receptors came from a human donor who donated a stem cell graft to a child with acute myeloid leukemia.

This clonotype has ten or more counts. V and J are TRBV9 and TRBJ2-3; D is unresolved. Germline V lookup: CDR1 SGDLS, CDR2 YYNGEE. V was pared by 4 bases and J by 4 bases, with 13 bases between. The CDR3 contains 14 residues. Here the CDR3 reads CASSSRTRPDTQYF. CDR3 DNA sequence: TGTGCCAGCAGCTCGAGGACCCGCCCAGATACGCAGTATTTT.

This clonotype was recorded a few times. This chain uses TRBV12-3 or TRBV12-4 with TRBJ1-3, with D possibly being TRBD1 (6 bases). Trimming stripped 7 bases from V and 4 bases from J, with 14 bases between. CDR3 length: 14 residues. DNA for the CDR3: TGTGCCAGCACCACCCGGGGGACAGGAAACACCATATATTTT. It is translated as CASTTRGTGNTIYF.

This clonotype was recorded only once. The V and J genes are TRBV20-1 and TRBJ2-7, with D possibly TRBD1 on 6 matching bases. CDR3 size: 13 residues. Germline-derived CDR1 and CDR2 are DFQATT and SNEGSKA (reference sequence). V was shortened by 0 bases and J by 5 bases, with 11 bases between the two germline ends. The CDR3 bases are TGCAGTGCTAGAGATCCCGACAGGAACGAGCAGTACGTC. Protein product: CSARDPDRNEQYV.